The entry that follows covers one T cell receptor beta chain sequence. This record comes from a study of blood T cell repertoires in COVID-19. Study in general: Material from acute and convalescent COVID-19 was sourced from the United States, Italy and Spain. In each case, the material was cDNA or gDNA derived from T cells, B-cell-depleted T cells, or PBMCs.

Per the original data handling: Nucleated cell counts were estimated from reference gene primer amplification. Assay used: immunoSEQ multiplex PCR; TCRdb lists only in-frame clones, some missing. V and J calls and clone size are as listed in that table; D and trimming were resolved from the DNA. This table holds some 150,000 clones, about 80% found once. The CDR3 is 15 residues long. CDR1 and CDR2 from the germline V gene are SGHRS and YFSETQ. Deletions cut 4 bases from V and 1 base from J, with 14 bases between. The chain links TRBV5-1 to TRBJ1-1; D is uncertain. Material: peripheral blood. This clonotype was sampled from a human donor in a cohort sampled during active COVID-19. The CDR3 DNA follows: TGCGCCAGCAGCGGACGGCCTCGGGAGAACACTGAAGCTTTCTTT. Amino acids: CASSGRPRENTEAFF.